This T cell receptor (beta chain) is from a study of immune evolution from preneoplasia to lung adenocarcinoma. Points from the study as a whole: Top clone share appeared to fall from AAH through AIS, MIA, adenocarcinoma.

Clones were read by immunoSEQ multiplex PCR, and TCRdb kept only the in-frame ones, dropping some. Seen here are over 2,000 clones, around 80% observed once, and the top ten hold approximately 12%. This clone was recorded once. The antigen is unknown. V lost 4 bases, J lost 7 bases, and 15 bases lay in between. Germline CDR1 reads SGDLS; CDR2 reads YYNGEE. This CDR3 is 13 amino acids long. This TCR was sampled from a person in their sixties with lung adenocarcinoma. The source material was FFPE normal lung tissue adjacent to the tumor. The chain has TRBV9 and TRBJ2-7; possibly TRBD1 or TRBD2 for D (5 bases each). CDR3 DNA sequence: TGTGCCAGCAGCCCTTCTGGGACGGAGGAGCAGTACTTC. Amino acids: CASSPSGTEEQYF.